The 27 T cell receptor beta chains listed next were all sequenced from one sample in a study of blood T cell repertoires in COVID-19. The repertoire was sequenced with immunoSEQ multiplex PCR; TCRdb's copy has only in-frame clones and lacks some. Of 490,000 or so clones in the sample, roughly nine tenths were seen once. The specimen sequenced was PBMCs or T cells enriched from blood (not recorded which). The receptors originated from a woman aged 60-75 years who had recovered from COVID-19.

The chain uses TRBV12-3 or TRBV12-4 and TRBJ1-1; possible D gene TRBD1, 6 bases. The V gene lost 1 base and the J gene lost 11 bases, with 8 bases spanning the gap. The CDR3 has 11 amino acids. CDR3 sequence reads: CASSLDREAFF. CDR3 nucleotides: TGTGCCAGCAGTTTAGACAGGGAGGCTTTCTTT.

This chain connects TRBV3-1 (or the pseudogene TRBV3-2) to TRBJ1-5; the match to TRBD1 covers 7 bases. The CDR3 is 15 residues long. With 4 bases clipped from V and 2 bases from J, the junction kept 5 bases outside the gene matches. CDR1 LGHDT and CDR2 YNNKEL come from the germline V gene (reference sequence). The CDR3 region is CASSLGGTGNQPQHF. CDR3 sequence (DNA): TGTGCCAGCAGCCTAGGTGGGACAGGCAATCAGCCCCAGCATTTT.

The chain uses TRBV6-5 and TRBJ1-4, with 11 nucleotides matching TRBD1. Germline V gene sequence: CDR1 MNHEY, CDR2 SVGAGI. This CDR3 is built from 15 residues. The junction had 6 bases not matched to a gene; V was cut back by 5 bases and J by 7 bases. CDR3 DNA: TGTGCCAGCAGTCCCCGTGGACAGGGGGCTGAAAAACTGTTTTTT. Translated, it gives CASSPRGQGAEKLFF.

This clone is a singleton in its sample. J is TRBJ2-2 and V is TRBV27; D remains ambiguous. Trimming stripped 8 bases from V and 2 bases from J, with 12 bases between. CDR3 length equals 14 residues. Germline assignment: CDR1 MNHEY and CDR2 SMNVEV (reference sequence). As DNA, the CDR3 is TGTGCCAGCTCGACGGAGTCCAACACCGGGGAGCTGTTTTTT. It specifies CASSTESNTGELFF.

The chain is built from TRBV6-5 and TRBJ2-4; no clear D. The germline V and J ends were trimmed by 7 bases and 3 bases, with 13 bases remaining between them. The CDR3 loop spans 14 amino acids. Germline assignment: CDR1 MNHEY and CDR2 SVGAGI. The CDR3 protein is CASTYPDNKNIQYF. In DNA form, the CDR3 reads TGTGCCAGCACCTACCCCGACAACAAAAACATTCAGTACTTC.

Of note for this clone: One end of the junction does not line up with germline, which may come from a read error. The V gene is TRBV5-5, the J gene TRBJ1-1, with 8 bases fitting TRBD1. The germline CDR1 and CDR2 sequences are SGHKS and YYEKEE (reference sequence). This CDR3 has 15 residues. CDR3 loop: CASSFNWDRPNMGLF. The CDR3 DNA follows: TGTGCCAGCAGCTTCAATTGGGACAGGCCTAATATGGGGCTCTTT.

The chain recombines TRBV5-1 with TRBJ1-2; 7 nucleotides match TRBD1. The V and J ends lost 4 bases and 1 base, in that order; junction bases with no gene match: 13. CDR1 is SGHRS, CDR2 YFSETQ, per germline. The CDR3 loop spans 17 amino acids. In DNA, the CDR3 is TGCGCCAGCAGCCGGGCATCCGGGACAGTGCTTAACTATGGCTACACCTTC. Its protein product is CASSRASGTVLNYGYTF.

This rearrangement joins TRBV29-1 to TRBJ2-4, with TRBD1 identical over 10 bases. The V segment lost 6 bases and the J segment 6 bases; nucleotides outside the gene matches: 8. Germline V CDR1 and CDR2: SQVTM, ANQGSEA. The CDR3 runs to 14 residues. The CDR3, as DNA: TGCAGCGTGTCCCACCGGGACAGGGGAAACATTCAGTACTTC. Translated: CSVSHRDRGNIQYF. Drawing the rest from reference TRBV29-1 and TRBJ2-4, the complete variable domain is SAVISQKPSRDICQRGTSLTIQCQVDSQVTMMFWYRQQPGQSLTLIATANQGSEATYESGFVIDKFPISRPNLTFSTLTVSNMSPEDSSIYLCSVSHRDRGNIQYFGAGTRLSVL.

This chain joins TRBV12-5 and TRBJ1-2; TRBD1 might be the D (5 bases). Germline V lookup: CDR1 LGHNT, CDR2 FRNRAP. With 6 bases removed from V and 4 bases from J, the gap between germline ends came to 9 bases. There are 12 residues in the CDR3. The CDR3 loop is CASGRVGYGYTF. CDR3 nucleotides: TGTGCTAGTGGCAGGGTAGGCTATGGCTACACCTTC.

The chain couples TRBV7-8 to TRBJ2-3; D remains ambiguous. Germline V gene data show CDR1 as SGHVS and CDR2 as FQNEAQ. The CDR3 loop spans 17 amino acids. Deletions cut 4 bases from V and 2 bases from J, with 19 bases between. The DNA of the CDR3 is TGTGCCAGCAGCTCCTCGGTGAACGGTTTTTTCACAGATACGCAGTATTTT. It encodes CASSSSVNGFFTDTQYF.

V and J are TRBV5-4 and TRBJ2-3; D perhaps matches TRBD1 (6 bases). The CDR3 has 15 amino acids. The V and J ends lost 4 bases and 3 bases respectively, with 15 bases between them. Germline V CDR1 and CDR2: SGHNT, YYREEE (reference sequence). The CDR3 is CASSRGQPGTDTQYF. CDR3 sequence (DNA): TGTGCCAGCAGCAGGGGACAACCAGGTACAGATACGCAGTATTTT.

The chain uses TRBV12-5 and TRBJ2-3, with 8 bases fitting TRBD1. The germline CDR1 and CDR2 sequences are LGHNT and FRNRAP. The CDR3 sequence is 18 residues long. After removal of 1 base from V and 0 bases from J, the junction contained 9 bases not matched to a gene. CDR3 DNA sequence: TGTGCTAGTGGTTTGGAAGCCGGACAGGGCCCTAGCACAGATACGCAGTATTTT. Amino acid sequence: CASGLEAGQGPSTDTQYF.

The V call is TRBV7-9, the J call TRBJ1-3; 7 bases agree with TRBD1. Germline V gives CDR1 SEHNR, CDR2 FQNEAQ (reference sequence). J lost 0 bases, V lost 8 bases, and 4 bases had no gene match. CDR3 size: 14 residues. The CDR3 sequence is CASLGQISGNTIYF. The CDR3 DNA reads TGTGCCAGCCTGGGACAGATCTCTGGAAACACCATATATTTT.

Written as DNA, the CDR3 is TGTGCCACCAGTGCGCAGGGGGTGACTGAAGCTTTCTTT. It yields the protein CATSAQGVTEAFF. The V call is TRBV24-1, the J call TRBJ1-1, with 7 nucleotides matching TRBD1. J gave up 5 bases and V 5 bases, and 4 bases lay outside the gene matches. The CDR3 has 13 residues. The germline V gene encodes CDR1 KGHDR and CDR2 SFDVKD.

This chain joins TRBV28 and TRBJ1-3; TRBD1 might be the D (5 bases). Germline V gene data show CDR1 as MDHEN and CDR2 as SYDVKM. The CDR3 has 12 residues. Trimming removed 6 bases at V and 4 bases at J, with 7 bases between. Written as DNA, the CDR3 is TGTGCCAGCAGCCGACAGGGAAACACCATATATTTT. It yields the protein CASSRQGNTIYF.

CDR3 in DNA: TGCAGCGCTGGGGACAGCGGCTACACCTTC. Its protein product is CSAGDSGYTF. The V and J genes are TRBV29-1 and TRBJ1-2, with 7 positions matching TRBD1. The CDR3 sequence is 10 residues long. CDR1 and CDR2 from the germline V gene are SQVTM and ANQGSEA. The V segment lost 7 bases and the J segment 8 bases; nucleotides outside the gene matches: 4.

Regarding this clone: Other DNA sequences from this sample encode an identical CDR3 as well. The chain carries TRBV9 and TRBJ1-3; D is perhaps TRBD1 (5 bases). Germline values: CDR1 SGDLS, CDR2 YYNGEE. Trimming removed 2 bases from V and 4 bases from J, with 10 bases in between. This CDR3 is built from 14 residues. CDR3 DNA: TGTGCCAGCAGCGTGGGGGGGTACGGAAACACCATATATTTT. Translating gives CASSVGGYGNTIYF.

The rearrangement links TRBV3-1 (or the pseudogene TRBV3-2) to TRBJ1-6; 11 positions agree with TRBD1. The CDR3 is made up of 16 amino acids. V trimming: 6 bases; J trimming: 6 bases; junction bases outside the gene matches: 7. The germline gives CDR1 LGHDT, CDR2 YNNKEL (reference sequence). The CDR3 protein is CASRYSGQGANSPLHF. The CDR3 DNA sequence: TGTGCCAGCAGGTACTCCGGACAGGGGGCTAATTCACCCCTCCACTTT.

This sequence joins TRBV19 and TRBJ2-2; 8 bases map to TRBD2. This CDR3 has 16 amino acids. Germline V lookup: CDR1 LNHDA, CDR2 SQIVND (reference sequence). V gave up 4 bases and J gave up 3 bases; unmatched junction bases: 7. CDR3: CASSKRGGMDTGELFF. The CDR3 region has the DNA TGTGCCAGTAGTAAACGCGGGGGGATGGACACCGGGGAGCTGTTTTTT.

The chain joins TRBV30 to TRBJ2-7; 9 nucleotides line up with TRBD1. With 2 bases clipped from V and 1 base from J, the junction kept 3 bases outside the gene matches. In germline, CDR1 is GTSNPN, CDR2 SVGIG (reference sequence). The CDR3 has 14 residues. The CDR3 reads CAWSLTGGSYEQYF. The CDR3 DNA reads as TGTGCCTGGAGTCTGACAGGGGGTTCCTACGAGCAGTACTTC.

The chain recombines TRBV5-1 with TRBJ1-2, with 7 nucleotides matching TRBD1. Unmatched junction bases numbered 6, after V lost 0 bases and J lost 4 bases. This CDR3 has 15 amino acids. CDR1 SGHRS and CDR2 YFSETQ come from the germline V gene. The CDR3 reads CASSLGWDRFYGYTF. CDR3 coding DNA: TGCGCCAGCAGCTTGGGATGGGACAGATTCTATGGCTACACCTTC.

The chain carries TRBV7-9 and TRBJ2-7, with D possibly being TRBD2 (6 bases). Germline assignment: CDR1 SEHNR and CDR2 FQNEAQ (reference sequence). Trimming stripped 4 bases from V and 2 bases from J, with 12 bases between. The CDR3 has 14 amino acids. Here the CDR3 reads CASSSGDSPYEQYF. The CDR3 region has the DNA TGTGCCAGCAGCTCCGGGGACTCCCCCTACGAGCAGTACTTC.

The DNA for the CDR3 is TGTGCCACCAGTGATTTGTGGAGGGATACGCAGTATTTT. Its translation is CATSDLWRDTQYF. The chain has TRBV24-1 and TRBJ2-3; possibly TRBD2 for D (5 bases). The V end was cut by 0 bases, the J end by 6 bases, with 6 bases between. Germline V gene lookup returns CDR1 KGHDR and CDR2 SFDVKD. The length of the CDR3 is 13 residues.

This chain links TRBV18 with TRBJ2-7, with D uncertain. Trimming took 4 bases from V and 6 from J, leaving 13 bases between them. This CDR3 has 13 residues. Germline V CDR1 and CDR2: KGHSH, LQKENI. The CDR3 DNA sequence: TGTGCCAGCTCACTTCAGAGCGTCGGCGAGCAGTACGTC. It codes for CASSLQSVGEQYV.

In regard to this clone: This sample also contains other DNA sequences that code for the same CDR3. The gene calls are TRBV13 and TRBJ1-1, with 7 bases that match TRBD1. V was pared by 0 bases and J by 4 bases, with 2 bases of the junction left unmatched. The CDR3 sequence is 14 residues long. Germline V gene data show CDR1 as PRHDT and CDR2 as FYEKMQ (reference sequence). The CDR3 sequence: CASSLGTGTTEAFF. CDR3 coding DNA: TGTGCCAGCAGCTTAGGGACAGGGACCACTGAAGCTTTCTTT.

In this sample, this clone turned up a few times. The chain carries TRBV4-1 and TRBJ1-5; 7 nucleotides line up with TRBD1. The CDR3 is made up of 15 amino acids. The trim removed 1 base at V and 7 bases at J, leaving 7 bases unmatched. The V gene's germline CDR1 is MGHRA and CDR2 YSYEKL. For the CDR3, the DNA is TGCGCCAGCAGCCAAGTCCACAGGGGAGAGCAGCCCCAGCATTTT. It yields the protein CASSQVHRGEQPQHF.

The CDR3 spells CASRSGNQPQHF. CDR3 DNA sequence: TGTGCCAGCAGGAGCGGGAATCAGCCCCAGCATTTT. The chain employs TRBV28 and TRBJ1-5; unclear D gene. CDR3 length: 12 amino acids. V dropped 6 bases and J dropped 4 bases, with 7 bases sitting between them. Per germline, CDR1 MDHEN and CDR2 SYDVKM. Supplemented by reference TRBV28 and TRBJ1-5, the full variable domain reads DVKVTQSSRYLVKRTGEKVFLECVQDMDHENMFWYRQDPGLGLRLIYFSYDVKMKEKGDIPEGYSVSREKKERFSLILESASTNQTSMYLCASRSGNQPQHFGDGTRLSIL.